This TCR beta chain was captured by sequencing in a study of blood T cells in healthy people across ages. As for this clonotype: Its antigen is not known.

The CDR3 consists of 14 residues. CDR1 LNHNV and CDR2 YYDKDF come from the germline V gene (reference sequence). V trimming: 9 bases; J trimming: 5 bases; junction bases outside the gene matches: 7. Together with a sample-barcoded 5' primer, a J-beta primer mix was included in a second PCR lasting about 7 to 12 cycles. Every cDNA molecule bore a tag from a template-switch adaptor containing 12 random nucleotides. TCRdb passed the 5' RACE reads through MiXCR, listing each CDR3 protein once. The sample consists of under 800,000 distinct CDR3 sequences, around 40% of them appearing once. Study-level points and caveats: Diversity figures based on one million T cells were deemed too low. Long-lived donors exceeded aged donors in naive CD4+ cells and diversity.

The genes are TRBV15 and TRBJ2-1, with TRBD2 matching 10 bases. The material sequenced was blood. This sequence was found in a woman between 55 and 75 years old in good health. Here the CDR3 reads CATSGTSAHNEQFF. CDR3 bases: TGTGCCACAAGCGGGACTAGCGCCCACAATGAGCAGTTCTTC. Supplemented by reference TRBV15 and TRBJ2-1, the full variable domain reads DAMVIQNPRYQVTQFGKPVTLSCSQTLNHNVMYWYQQKSSQAPKLLFHYYDKDFNNEADTPDNFQSRRPNTSFCFLDIRSPGLGDTAMYLCATSGTSAHNEQFFGPGTRLTVL.